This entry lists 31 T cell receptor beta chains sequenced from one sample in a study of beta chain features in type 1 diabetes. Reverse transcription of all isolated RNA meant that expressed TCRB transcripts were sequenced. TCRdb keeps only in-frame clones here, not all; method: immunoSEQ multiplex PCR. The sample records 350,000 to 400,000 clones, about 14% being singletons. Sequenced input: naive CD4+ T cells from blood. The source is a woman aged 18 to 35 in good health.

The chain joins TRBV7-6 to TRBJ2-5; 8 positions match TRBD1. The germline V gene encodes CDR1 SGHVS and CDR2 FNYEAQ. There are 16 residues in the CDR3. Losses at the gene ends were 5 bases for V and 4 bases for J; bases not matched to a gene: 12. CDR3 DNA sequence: TGTGCCAGCAGCCAGAGGACAGGGAGGATGGTAGAGACCCAGTACTTC. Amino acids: CASSQRTGRMVETQYF.

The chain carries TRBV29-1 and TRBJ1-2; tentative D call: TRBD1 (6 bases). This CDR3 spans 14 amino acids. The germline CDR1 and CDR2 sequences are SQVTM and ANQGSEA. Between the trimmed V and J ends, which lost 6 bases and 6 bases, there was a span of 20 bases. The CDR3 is CSVGTFFRGDGYTF. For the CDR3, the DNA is TGCAGCGTGGGCACCTTTTTCAGGGGCGATGGCTACACCTTC.

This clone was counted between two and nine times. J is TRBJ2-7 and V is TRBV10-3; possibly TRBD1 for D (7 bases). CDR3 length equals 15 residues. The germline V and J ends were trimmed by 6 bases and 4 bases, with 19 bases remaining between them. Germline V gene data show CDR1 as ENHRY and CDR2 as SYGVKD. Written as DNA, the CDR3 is TGTGCCATCAGGGACGGAGGGACAGCCAATTACGAGCAGTACTTC. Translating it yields CAIRDGGTANYEQYF.

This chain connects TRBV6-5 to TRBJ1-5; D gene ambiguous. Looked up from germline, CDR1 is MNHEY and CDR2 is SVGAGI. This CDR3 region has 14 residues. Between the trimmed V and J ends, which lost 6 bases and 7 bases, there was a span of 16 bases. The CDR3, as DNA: TGTGCCAGCAGAGGAGGAAGGGAAGGACAGCCCCAGCATTTT. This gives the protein CASRGGREGQPQHF.

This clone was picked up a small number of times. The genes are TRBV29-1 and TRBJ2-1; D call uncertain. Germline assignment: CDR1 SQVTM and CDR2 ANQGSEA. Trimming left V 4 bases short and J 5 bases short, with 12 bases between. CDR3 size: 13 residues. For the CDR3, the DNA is TGCAGCGTTGCGGCGGAATCCCACAATGAGCAGTTCTTC. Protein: CSVAAESHNEQFF.

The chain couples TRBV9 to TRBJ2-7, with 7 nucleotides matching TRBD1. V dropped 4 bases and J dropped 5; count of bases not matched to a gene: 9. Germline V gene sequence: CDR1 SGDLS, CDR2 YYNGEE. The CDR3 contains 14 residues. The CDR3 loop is CASSPRTGVDEQYF. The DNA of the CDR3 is TGTGCCAGCAGCCCTAGGACAGGTGTGGACGAGCAGTACTTC.

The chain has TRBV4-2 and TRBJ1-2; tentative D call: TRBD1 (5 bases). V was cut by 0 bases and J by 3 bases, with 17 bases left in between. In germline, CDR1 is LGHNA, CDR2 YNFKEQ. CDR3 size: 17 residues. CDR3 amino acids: CASSQDKEWGGDYGYTF. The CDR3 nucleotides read TGTGCCAGCAGCCAAGATAAAGAGTGGGGGGGGGACTATGGCTACACCTTC.

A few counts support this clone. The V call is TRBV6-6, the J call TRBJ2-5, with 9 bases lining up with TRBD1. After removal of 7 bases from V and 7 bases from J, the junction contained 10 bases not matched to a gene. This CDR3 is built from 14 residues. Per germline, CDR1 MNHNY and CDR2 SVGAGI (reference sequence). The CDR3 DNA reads TGTGCCAGCATTGCGGGACAGGGAGAGGCGACCCAGTACTTC. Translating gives CASIAGQGEATQYF.

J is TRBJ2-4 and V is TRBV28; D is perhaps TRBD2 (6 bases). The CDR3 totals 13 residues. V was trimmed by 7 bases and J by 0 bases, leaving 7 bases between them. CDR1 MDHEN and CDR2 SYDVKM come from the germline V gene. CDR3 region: CASMGLAKNIQYF. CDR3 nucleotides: TGTGCCAGCATGGGACTAGCCAAAAACATTCAGTACTTC.

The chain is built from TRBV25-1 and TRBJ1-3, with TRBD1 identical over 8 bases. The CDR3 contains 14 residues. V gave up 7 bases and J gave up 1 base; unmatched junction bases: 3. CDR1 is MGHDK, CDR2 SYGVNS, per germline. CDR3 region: CASKNRGSGNTIYF. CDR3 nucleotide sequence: TGTGCCAGCAAGAACAGGGGGTCTGGAAACACCATATATTTT.

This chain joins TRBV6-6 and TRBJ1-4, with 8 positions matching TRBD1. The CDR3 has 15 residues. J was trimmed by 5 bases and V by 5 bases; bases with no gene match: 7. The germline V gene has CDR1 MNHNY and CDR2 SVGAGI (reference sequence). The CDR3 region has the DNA TGTGCCAGCAGTCAACCGACAGGGGAGAATGAAAAACTGTTTTTT. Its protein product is CASSQPTGENEKLFF.

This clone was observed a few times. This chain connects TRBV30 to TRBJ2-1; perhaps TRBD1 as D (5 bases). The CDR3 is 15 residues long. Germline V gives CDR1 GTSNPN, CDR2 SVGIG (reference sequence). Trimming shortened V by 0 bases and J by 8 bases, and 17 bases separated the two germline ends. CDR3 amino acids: CAWSVFSRVVDEQFF. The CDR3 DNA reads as TGTGCCTGGAGTGTCTTTTCCAGGGTTGTAGATGAGCAGTTCTTC.

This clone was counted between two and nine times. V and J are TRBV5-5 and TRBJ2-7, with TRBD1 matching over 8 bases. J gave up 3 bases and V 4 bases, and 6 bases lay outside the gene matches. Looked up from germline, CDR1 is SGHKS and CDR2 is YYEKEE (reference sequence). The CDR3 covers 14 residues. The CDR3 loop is CASSKGQGIYEQYF. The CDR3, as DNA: TGTGCCAGCAGCAAAGGACAGGGTATCTACGAGCAGTACTTC.

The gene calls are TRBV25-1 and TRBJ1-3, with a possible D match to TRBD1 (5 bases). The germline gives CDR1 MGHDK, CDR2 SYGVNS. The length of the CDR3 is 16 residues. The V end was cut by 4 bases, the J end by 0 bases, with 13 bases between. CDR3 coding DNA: TGTGCCAGCAGTGGTAGGGACTTTGCCTCTGGAAACACCATATATTTT. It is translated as CASSGRDFASGNTIYF.

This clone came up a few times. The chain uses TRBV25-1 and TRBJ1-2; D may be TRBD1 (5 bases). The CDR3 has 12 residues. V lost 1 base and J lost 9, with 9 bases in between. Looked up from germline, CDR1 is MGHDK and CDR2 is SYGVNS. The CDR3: CASSEWQDSYTF. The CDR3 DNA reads TGTGCCAGCAGTGAATGGCAGGACAGCTACACCTTC.

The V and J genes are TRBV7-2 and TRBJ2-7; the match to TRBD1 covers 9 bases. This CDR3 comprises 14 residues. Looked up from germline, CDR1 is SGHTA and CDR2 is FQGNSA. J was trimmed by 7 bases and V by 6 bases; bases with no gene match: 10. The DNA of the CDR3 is TGTGCCAGCAGGATACAGACAGGGGGGGCGGAGCAGTACTTC. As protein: CASRIQTGGAEQYF.

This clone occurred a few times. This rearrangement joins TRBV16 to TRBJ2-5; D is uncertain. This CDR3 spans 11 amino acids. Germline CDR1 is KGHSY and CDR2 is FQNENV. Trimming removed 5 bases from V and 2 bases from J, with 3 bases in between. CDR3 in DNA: TGTGCCAGCAGCTCACAAGAGACCCAGTACTTC. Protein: CASSSQETQYF.

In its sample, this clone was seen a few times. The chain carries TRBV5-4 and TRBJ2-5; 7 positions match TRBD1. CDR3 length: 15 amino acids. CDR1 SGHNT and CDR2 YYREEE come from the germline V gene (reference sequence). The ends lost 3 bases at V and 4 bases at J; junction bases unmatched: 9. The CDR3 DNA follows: TGTGCCAGCAGCTCACAGACAGGGCGGCGAGAGACCCAGTACTTC. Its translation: CASSSQTGRRETQYF.

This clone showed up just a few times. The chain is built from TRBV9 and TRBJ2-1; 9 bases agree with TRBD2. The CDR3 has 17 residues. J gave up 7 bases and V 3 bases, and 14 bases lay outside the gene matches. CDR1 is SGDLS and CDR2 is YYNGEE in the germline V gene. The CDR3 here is CASSAFRSGSENNEQFF. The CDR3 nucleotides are TGTGCCAGCAGCGCCTTTCGTAGCGGGAGTGAGAATAATGAGCAGTTCTTC.

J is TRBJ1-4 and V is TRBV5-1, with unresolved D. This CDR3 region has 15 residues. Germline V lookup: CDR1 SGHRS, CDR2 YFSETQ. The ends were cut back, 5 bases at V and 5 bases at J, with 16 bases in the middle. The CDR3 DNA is TGCGCCAGCAGGGTAGATGGGAGCCTCAATGAAAAACTGTTTTTT. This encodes CASRVDGSLNEKLFF.

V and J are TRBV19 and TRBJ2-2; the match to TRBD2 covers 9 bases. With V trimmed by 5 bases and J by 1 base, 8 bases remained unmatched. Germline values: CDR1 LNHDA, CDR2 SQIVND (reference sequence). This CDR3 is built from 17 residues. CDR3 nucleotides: TGTGCCAGTAGTCCTCCGAGCGGGAGGCGGAACACCGGGGAGCTGTTTTTT. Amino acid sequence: CASSPPSGRRNTGELFF. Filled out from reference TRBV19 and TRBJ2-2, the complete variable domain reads DGGITQSPKYLFRKEGQNVTLSCEQNLNHDAMYWYRQDPGQGLRLIYYSQIVNDFQKGDIAEGYSVSREKKESFPLTVTSAQKNPTAFYLCASSPPSGRRNTGELFFGEGSRLTVL.

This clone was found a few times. The CDR3 DNA is TGTGCCAGCAGCAATAGGGGCGATCGACTTCAAGAGACCCAGTACTTC. Amino acid sequence: CASSNRGDRLQETQYF. V gene TRBV7-9 combines with J gene TRBJ2-5, with D possibly TRBD1 on 5 matching bases. The CDR3 is 16 residues long. The V gene lost 5 bases and the J gene lost 2 bases, with 18 bases spanning the gap. Germline values: CDR1 SEHNR, CDR2 FQNEAQ (reference sequence).

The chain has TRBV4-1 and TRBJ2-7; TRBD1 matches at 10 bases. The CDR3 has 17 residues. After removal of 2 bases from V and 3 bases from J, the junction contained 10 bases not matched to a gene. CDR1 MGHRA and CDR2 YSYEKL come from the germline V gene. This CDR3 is CASSQLRARDRGYEQYF. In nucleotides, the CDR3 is TGCGCCAGCAGCCAACTAAGAGCCCGGGACAGGGGCTACGAGCAGTACTTC.

For the CDR3, the DNA is TGTGCCAGCAGTTCCGCGGGACGGTGGTACCAAGAGACCCAGTACTTC. It encodes CASSSAGRWYQETQYF. The chain carries TRBV27 and TRBJ2-5, with D possibly matching TRBD2 (6 bases). Trimming left V 4 bases short and J 0 bases short, with 15 bases between. From germline, CDR1 is MNHEY and CDR2 SMNVEV (reference sequence). CDR3 length: 16 residues.

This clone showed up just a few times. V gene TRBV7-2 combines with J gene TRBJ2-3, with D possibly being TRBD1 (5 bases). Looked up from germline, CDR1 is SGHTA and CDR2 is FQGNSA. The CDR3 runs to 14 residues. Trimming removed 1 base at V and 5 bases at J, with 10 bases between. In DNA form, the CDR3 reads TGTGCCAGCAGCTTAGATCCCAGGGTAGATACGCAGTATTTT. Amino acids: CASSLDPRVDTQYF.

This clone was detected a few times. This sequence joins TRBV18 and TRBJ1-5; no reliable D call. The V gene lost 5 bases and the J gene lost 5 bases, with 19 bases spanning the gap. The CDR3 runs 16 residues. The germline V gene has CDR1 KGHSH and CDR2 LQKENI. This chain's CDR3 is CASSSLTRRGDQPQHF. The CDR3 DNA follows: TGTGCCAGCTCATCCTTGACGAGGAGAGGAGATCAGCCCCAGCATTTT.

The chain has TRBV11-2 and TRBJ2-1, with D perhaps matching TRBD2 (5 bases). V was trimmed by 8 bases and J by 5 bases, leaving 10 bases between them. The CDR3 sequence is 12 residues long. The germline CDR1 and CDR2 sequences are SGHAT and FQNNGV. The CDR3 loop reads CASGRAHNEQFF. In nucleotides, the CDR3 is TGTGCCAGCGGGAGAGCCCACAATGAGCAGTTCTTC.

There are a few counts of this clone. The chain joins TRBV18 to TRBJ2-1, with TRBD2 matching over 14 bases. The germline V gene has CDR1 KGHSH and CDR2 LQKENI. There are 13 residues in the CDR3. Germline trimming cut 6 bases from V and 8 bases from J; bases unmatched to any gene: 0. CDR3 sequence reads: CASSGLAGDEQFF. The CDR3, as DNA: TGTGCCAGCTCGGGACTAGCGGGGGATGAGCAGTTCTTC. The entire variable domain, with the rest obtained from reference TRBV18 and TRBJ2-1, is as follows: NAGVMQNPRHLVRRRGQEARLRCSPMKGHSHVYWYRQLPEEGLKFMVYLQKENIIDESGMPKERFSAEFPKEGPSILRIQQVVRGDSAAYFCASSGLAGDEQFFGPGTRLTVL.

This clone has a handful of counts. CDR3 region: CSLRGMNTEAFF. The CDR3 coding sequence is TGCAGCCTAAGAGGGATGAACACTGAAGCTTTCTTT. This chain joins TRBV29-1 and TRBJ1-1; D unclear. Between the trimmed V and J ends, which lost 8 bases and 0 bases, there was a span of 10 bases. Per germline, CDR1 SQVTM and CDR2 ANQGSEA. This CDR3 has 12 amino acids. Together with reference TRBV29-1 and TRBJ1-1, the CDR3 gives the full variable domain: SAVISQKPSRDICQRGTSLTIQCQVDSQVTMMFWYRQQPGQSLTLIATANQGSEATYESGFVIDKFPISRPNLTFSTLTVSNMSPEDSSIYLCSLRGMNTEAFFGQGTRLTVV.

CDR3 loop: CASSPRVPMGQPQHF. The CDR3 nucleotides are TGTGCCAGCTCACCGCGGGTCCCCATGGGGCAGCCCCAGCATTTT. The V and J genes are TRBV18 and TRBJ1-5, with D unclear. This CDR3 is built from 15 residues. Germline values: CDR1 KGHSH, CDR2 LQKENI. V lost 3 bases, J lost 7 bases, and 16 bases lay in between.

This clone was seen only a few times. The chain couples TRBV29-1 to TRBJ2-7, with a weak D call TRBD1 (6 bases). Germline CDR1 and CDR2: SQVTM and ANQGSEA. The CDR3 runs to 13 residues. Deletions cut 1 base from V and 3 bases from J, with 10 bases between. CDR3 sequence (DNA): TGCAGCGTTGAAGGCCGGGACAACTACGAGCAGTACTTC. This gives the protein CSVEGRDNYEQYF.